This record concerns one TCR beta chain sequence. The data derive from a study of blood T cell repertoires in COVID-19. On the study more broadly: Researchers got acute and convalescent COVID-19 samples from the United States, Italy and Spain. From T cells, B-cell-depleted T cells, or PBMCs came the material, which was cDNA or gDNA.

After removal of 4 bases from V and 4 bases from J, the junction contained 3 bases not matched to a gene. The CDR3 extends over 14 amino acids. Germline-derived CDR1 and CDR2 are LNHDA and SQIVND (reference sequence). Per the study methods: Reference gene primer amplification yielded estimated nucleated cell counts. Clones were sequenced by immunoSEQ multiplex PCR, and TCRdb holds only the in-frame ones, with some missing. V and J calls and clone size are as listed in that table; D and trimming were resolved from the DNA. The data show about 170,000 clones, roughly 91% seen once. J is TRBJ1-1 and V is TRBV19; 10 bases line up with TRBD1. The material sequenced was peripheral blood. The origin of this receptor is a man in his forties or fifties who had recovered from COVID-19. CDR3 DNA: TGTGCCAGTAGTACGACAGGGGGCGCCACTGAAGCTTTCTTT. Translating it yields CASSTTGGATEAFF.